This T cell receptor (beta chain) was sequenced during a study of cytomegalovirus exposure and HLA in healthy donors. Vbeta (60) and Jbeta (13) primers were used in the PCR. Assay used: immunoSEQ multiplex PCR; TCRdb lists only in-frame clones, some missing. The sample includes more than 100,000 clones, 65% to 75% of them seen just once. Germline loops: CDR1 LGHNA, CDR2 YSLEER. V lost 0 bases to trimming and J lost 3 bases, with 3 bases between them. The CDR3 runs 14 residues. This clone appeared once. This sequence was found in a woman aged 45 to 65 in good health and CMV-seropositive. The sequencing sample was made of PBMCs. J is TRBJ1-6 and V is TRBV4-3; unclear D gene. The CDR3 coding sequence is TGCGCCAGCAGCCAAGACAGCTATAATTCACCCCTCCACTTT. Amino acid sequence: CASSQDSYNSPLHF.